One and the same sample provided the 18 T cell receptor beta chains below, sequenced in a study of Graves' ophthalmopathy and Graves' hyperthyroidism. Scientists amplified the TCR beta CDR3 regions from RNA transcripts. The library came from an HTBI-primed first-round RT-PCR and a second-round multiplex PCR. TCRdb reanalysed the multiplex PCR reads using MiXCR and keeps one entry per CDR3 protein. This sample has about 1.2 million distinct CDR3 sequences, with about 40% found just once. The sequenced material came from peripheral blood or thyroid tissue (not recorded which). These receptor sequences come from an adult man with Graves' hyperthyroidism.

The rearrangement links TRBV6-6 to TRBJ2-2; 8 nucleotides line up with TRBD2. The length of the CDR3 is 16 residues. Germline CDR1 is MNHNY and CDR2 is SVGAGI (reference sequence). V dropped 5 bases and J dropped 2; count of bases not matched to a gene: 7. The DNA for the CDR3 is TGTGCCAGCAGTAACCCGGGAGGGGCTAACACCGGGGAGCTGTTTTTT. The encoded protein is CASSNPGGANTGELFF.

This clonotype was counted only a few times. J is TRBJ2-3 and V is TRBV10-2, with D unclear. The CDR3 length is 14 residues. The germline V gene encodes CDR1 WSHSY and CDR2 SAAADI. The ends were cut back, 4 bases at V and 2 bases at J, with 10 bases in the middle. CDR3 coding DNA: TGCGCCAGCAGTGGCTGGCAGCACACAGATACGCAGTATTTT. Its protein product is CASSGWQHTDTQYF.

This clonotype was seen ten or more times. This chain connects TRBV20-1 to TRBJ1-6; D uncertain. The germline CDR1 and CDR2 sequences are DFQATT and SNEGSKA (reference sequence). The CDR3 runs 13 residues. The V end lost 4 bases, the J end lost 7 bases, and 11 bases lay between the germline ends. DNA for the CDR3: TGCAGTGCTACCGCGGCCTTAAATTCACCCCTCCACTTT. It yields the protein CSATAALNSPLHF.

This clonotype was seen at least ten times. The chain uses TRBV6-5 and TRBJ1-6; a weak D match, TRBD1 (5 bases). Germline assignment: CDR1 MNHEY and CDR2 SVGAGI. The CDR3 consists of 16 residues. Trimming took off 6 bases at V and 7 bases at J, with 19 bases between the two ends. In DNA form, the CDR3 reads TGTGCCAGCAGATCACCGTCAGGGTTGGTGAATTCACCCCTCCACTTT. Translation gives CASRSPSGLVNSPLHF.

Many counts were recorded for this clonotype. The V gene is TRBV6-5, the J gene TRBJ1-2; TRBD1 matches 7 bases. The CDR3 extends over 14 amino acids. The germline V gene encodes CDR1 MNHEY and CDR2 SVGAGI. The junction had 4 bases not matched to a gene; V was cut back by 2 bases and J by 4 bases. The CDR3 nucleotides are TGTGCCAGCAGTTACAGACAGGGTGGCTATGGCTACACCTTC. The encoded protein is CASSYRQGGYGYTF.

The rearrangement joins TRBV12-3 or TRBV12-4 to TRBJ2-5; the D gene is possibly TRBD2 (7 bases). The tail of the sequence fits TRBJ2-1 better, so the J call may be wrong. The CDR3 totals 14 residues. This CDR3 is CASSPRGGGETQFF. CDR3 bases: TGTGCCAGCAGCCCCCGAGGGGGGGGCGAGACCCAGTTCTTC.

This chain joins TRBV28 and TRBJ2-7; D uncertain. Per the germline V gene, CDR1 is MDHEN and CDR2 is SYDVKM. The germline V and J ends were trimmed by 6 bases and 3 bases, with 12 bases remaining between them. CDR3 length equals 13 residues. The CDR3 is CASRFGTSYEQYF. The CDR3, as DNA: TGTGCCAGCAGGTTCGGCACAAGCTACGAGCAGTACTTC. Together with reference TRBV28 and TRBJ2-7, the CDR3 gives the full variable domain: DVKVTQSSRYLVKRTGEKVFLECVQDMDHENMFWYRQDPGLGLRLIYFSYDVKMKEKGDIPEGYSVSREKKERFSLILESASTNQTSMYLCASRFGTSYEQYFGPGTRLTVT.

V is TRBV12-3 or TRBV12-4 and J is TRBJ1-2, with D uncertain. The ends were cut back, 5 bases at V and 2 bases at J, with 12 bases in the middle. The CDR3 has 14 residues. CDR3 sequence (DNA): TGTGCCAGCAGTCGGCGGCAGACAAACTATGGCTACACCTTC. This translates into CASSRRQTNYGYTF.

V gene TRBV10-3 combines with J gene TRBJ1-2; a possible D gene is TRBD1 (6 bases). CDR1 and CDR2 (germline): ENHRY, SYGVKD. CDR3 length: 15 amino acids. The V end was cut by 7 bases, the J end by 2 bases, with 17 bases between. The CDR3: CAITRSQGSNYGYTF. The CDR3 DNA reads as TGTGCCATCACTCGAAGTCAGGGGTCGAACTATGGCTACACCTTC.

The V gene is TRBV7-2, the J gene TRBJ2-7; D is tentatively TRBD1 or TRBD2 (5 bases each). V lost 3 bases to trimming and J lost 11 bases, with 20 bases between them. CDR3 length: 14 amino acids. Per germline, CDR1 SGHTA and CDR2 FQGNSA. The CDR3 DNA follows: TGTGCCAGCAGCTTCACGAGGACTGGGACGTTGGAGTACTTC. It translates to CASSFTRTGTLEYF.

The rearrangement uses TRBV7-9 and TRBJ1-5, with TRBD1 matching 10 bases. The CDR3 totals 15 residues. Germline assignment: CDR1 SEHNR and CDR2 FQNEAQ (reference sequence). V lost 5 bases to trimming and J lost 4 bases; unmatched junction nucleotides: 5. CDR3 in amino acids: CASSHRDRGNQPQHF. DNA for the CDR3: TGTGCCAGCAGCCACCGGGACAGGGGTAATCAGCCCCAGCATTTT.

The chain recombines TRBV29-1 with TRBJ2-5; 11 nucleotides match TRBD2. There are 13 residues in the CDR3. Unmatched junction bases numbered 5, after V lost 6 bases and J lost 5 bases. Germline CDR1 is SQVTM and CDR2 is ANQGSEA. The CDR3 is CSVTTSGMETQYF. CDR3 DNA: TGCAGCGTCACGACTAGCGGGATGGAGACCCAGTACTTC.

This clonotype has just a few counts. This chain links TRBV19 with TRBJ2-7; the D gene could be TRBD1 or TRBD2 (5 bases each). The CDR3 contains 15 residues. Germline values: CDR1 LNHDA, CDR2 SQIVND (reference sequence). V lost 3 bases to trimming and J lost 0 bases, with 12 bases between them. This CDR3 is CASSIVGTLSYEQYF. The CDR3 nucleotides read TGTGCCAGTAGTATTGTCGGGACCCTCTCCTACGAGCAGTACTTC.

A remark on this clonotype: A clone one base away is much larger, so this may be a read error. The J gene is TRBJ1-1, the V gene TRBV5-1, with D possibly being TRBD1 (6 bases). V was pared by 6 bases and J by 1 base, with 10 bases between. CDR3 size: 13 residues. Germline lookup yields CDR1 SGHRS and CDR2 YFSETQ. The CDR3 DNA is TGCGCCAGCAAAGGGGGGGGGAACACTGAAGCTTTCTTT. This encodes CASKGGGNTEAFF.

This clonotype came up a few times. V and J are TRBV12-3 or TRBV12-4 and TRBJ2-7; TRBD1 aligns across 8 bases. The CDR3 extends over 17 amino acids. With 0 bases clipped from V and 2 bases from J, the junction kept 9 bases outside the gene matches. The CDR3 sequence is CASSLAGRTGKTYEQYF. DNA of the CDR3: TGTGCCAGCAGTTTAGCGGGGAGGACAGGGAAGACCTACGAGCAGTACTTC.

The chain recombines TRBV12-3 or TRBV12-4 with TRBJ1-2; 7 nucleotides match TRBD1. This CDR3 is built from 12 residues. The trim removed 5 bases at V and 7 bases at J, leaving 4 bases unmatched. CDR3 protein: CASSKDRSGYTF. The CDR3 DNA is TGTGCCAGCAGTAAGGACAGGTCTGGCTACACCTTC.

This clonotype was counted ten times or more. The CDR3 is CAISESRGRASYEQYF. The CDR3 nucleotides read TGTGCCATCAGTGAGTCGAGGGGGAGGGCCTCCTACGAGCAGTACTTC. V and J are TRBV10-3 and TRBJ2-7, with TRBD2 as a possible D gene (7 bases). The CDR3 is 16 amino acids. Germline V lookup: CDR1 ENHRY, CDR2 SYGVKD. Trimming cost V 0 bases and J 0 bases, with 12 bases left between them.

In its sample, this clonotype was seen many times. The chain links TRBV4-2 to TRBJ2-5; D is tentatively TRBD1 or TRBD2 (5 bases each). This CDR3 is built from 14 residues. CDR1 LGHNA and CDR2 YNFKEQ come from the germline V gene. V gave up 3 bases and J gave up 3 bases, with 11 bases separating them. The CDR3: CASSHGTGEETQYF. CDR3 DNA: TGTGCCAGCAGCCACGGGACGGGCGAAGAGACCCAGTACTTC.